This is a list of T cell receptor beta chains from one sample in a study of blood T cell repertoires in COVID-19. The table came from immunoSEQ multiplex PCR; TCRdb's copy has only in-frame clones and leaves some out. The sample has 320,000 or so clones, roughly 85% seen once. Sequencing was carried out using PBMCs or T cells enriched from blood (not recorded which). Source of these receptors: a woman aged 25 to 39 who had been exposed to COVID-19. CDR3s include the opening cysteine and the closing phenylalanine or tryptophan. The D gene is left open where the match is weak. Some rows mark clone size as missing; the rest say once, few, many or name a class of expanded clone.

size	V	D	J	CDR3	DNA
NA	TRBV4-1	NA	TRBJ1-1	CASSQEGARTEAFF	TGCGCCAGCAGCCAAGAGGGGGCGCGGACTGAAGCTTTCTTT
NA	TRBV30	NA	TRBJ2-2	CAWWGRRDSRTGELFF	TGTGCCTGGTGGGGTCGGCGGGATTCCCGTACTGGGGAGCTGTTTTTT
once	TRBV6-1	NA	TRBJ1-2	CASSERTMEGYTF	TGTGCCAGCAGTGAACGAACTATGGAGGGCTACACCTTC
NA	TRBV2	TRBD2	TRBJ2-5	CASSGSGRAGETQYF	TGTGCCAGCAGCGGTAGCGGGAGGGCCGGGGAGACCCAGTACTTC
NA	TRBV7-2	NA	TRBJ1-1	CASSLLQGNTEAFF	TGTGCCAGCAGCTTACTACAGGGGAACACTGAAGCTTTCTTT
NA	TRBV20-1	TRBD1	TRBJ2-5	CSASRGTGGETQYF	TGCAGTGCTAGTAGAGGGACAGGGGGAGAGACCCAGTACTTC
NA	TRBV5-1	NA	TRBJ2-2	CASSLVKNTGELFF	TGCGCCAGCAGCTTGGTCAAGAACACCGGGGAGCTGTTTTTT
NA	TRBV11-2	TRBD1	TRBJ1-4	CASSRPGGPTLSRKKLFF	TGTGCCAGCAGTCGCCCAGGGGGACCCACCCTATCTCGGAAAAAACTGTTTTTT
NA	TRBV4-2	NA	TRBJ1-2	CASSERTGTGYTF	TGTGCCAGCAGCGAAAGGACCGGGACAGGCTACACCTTC
NA	TRBV7-3	NA	TRBJ1-1	CASSLVGGQNTEAFF	TGTGCCAGCAGCTTAGTCGGAGGGCAGAACACTGAAGCTTTCTTT
NA	TRBV4-1	TRBD1	TRBJ2-5	CASSQGDRAGETQYF	TGCGCCAGCAGCCAAGGGGACAGGGCGGGGGAGACCCAGTACTTC
NA	TRBV28	TRBD2	TRBJ2-2	CAIATAGLAVPGELFF	TGTGCCATCGCAACTGCTGGACTAGCGGTGCCCGGGGAGCTGTTTTTT
NA	TRBV10-3	TRBD1	TRBJ1-2	CAISDSGSRGANSYGYTF	TGTGCCATCAGTGACAGTGGGAGCAGGGGGGCAAATAGCTATGGCTACACCTTC
NA	TRBV7-2	NA	TRBJ2-2	CASTQRGYYTGELFF	TGTGCCAGTACTCAGAGGGGGTACTACACCGGGGAGCTGTTTTTT
once	TRBV28	TRBD1	TRBJ1-2	CATGGNPGTGEGYTF	TGTGCCACAGGGGGGAACCCCGGGACAGGGGAAGGCTACACCTTC
NA	TRBV5-1	TRBD2	TRBJ2-2	CASSLTSGAGELFF	TGCGCCAGCAGCTTGACTAGCGGAGCCGGGGAGCTGTTTTTT
NA	TRBV28	TRBD2	TRBJ2-1	CASSPRTSGYDNEQFF	TGTGCCAGCAGCCCAAGGACTAGCGGATATGACAATGAGCAGTTCTTC
NA	TRBV10-3	TRBD1	TRBJ1-2	CAIRGTGGGYGYTF	TGTGCCATCAGGGGGACAGGGGGCGGCTATGGCTACACCTTC
NA	TRBV6-5	NA	TRBJ2-7	CASSRDSYEQYF	TGTGCCAGCAGCCGCGACAGCTACGAGCAGTACTTC
NA	TRBV30	NA	TRBJ2-7	CAWSRSQGSEQYF	TGTGCCTGGAGTCGATCACAGGGAAGCGAGCAGTACTTC
NA	TRBV28	NA	TRBJ1-6	CASSPPISPLHF	TGTGCCAGCAGTCCCCCAATCTCACCCCTCCACTTT
NA	TRBV2	NA	TRBJ2-7	CASYGSPTYEQYF	TGTGCCAGCTATGGTAGCCCCACCTACGAGCAGTACTTC
few	TRBV28	NA	TRBJ1-2	CASSDDGLYGYTF	TGTGCCAGCAGTGACGACGGACTCTATGGCTACACCTTC
NA	TRBV19	TRBD2	TRBJ2-3	CASSPLAGSGNTQYF	TGTGCCTCCTCGCCCCTAGCGGGGAGCGGAAATACGCAGTATTTT
few	TRBV28	NA	TRBJ1-1	CATREPRNWEEAFF	TGTGCCACCCGAGAACCTCGAAACTGGGAGGAAGCTTTCTTT
NA	TRBV11-2	NA	TRBJ2-7	CASSFRLGSEQYF	TGTGCCAGCAGCTTCCGACTCGGGTCCGAGCAGTACTTC
NA	TRBV2	TRBD1	TRBJ1-4	CASSQNYRGTNEKLFF	TGTGCCAGCAGTCAAAACTACAGGGGTACTAATGAAAAACTGTTTTTT
NA	TRBV7-8	TRBD2	TRBJ2-3	CASGHRAGVLYTQYF	TGTGCCAGCGGCCATAGAGCGGGAGTATTATATACGCAGTATTTT
once	TRBV5-1	TRBD1	TRBJ1-1	CASTRDRGNTEAFF	TGCGCCAGCACTCGGGACAGGGGGAACACTGAAGCTTTCTTT
NA	TRBV3-1/TRBV3-2	NA	TRBJ1-5	CASSQDTGYSNQPQHF	TGTGCCAGCAGCCAAGACACAGGGTATAGCAATCAGCCCCAGCATTTT
NA	TRBV2	TRBD1	TRBJ1-1	CASGQGGLVAFF	TGTGCCAGCGGACAGGGCGGATTGGTGGCTTTCTTT
NA	TRBV6-2/TRBV6-3	NA	TRBJ2-4	CASSYGSVGIQYF	TGTGCCAGCAGTTACGGTAGTGTCGGCATTCAGTACTTC
once	TRBV19	NA	TRBJ1-2	CASSMQIYGYTF	TGTGCCAGTAGTATGCAGATCTATGGCTACACCTTC
few	TRBV28	NA	TRBJ1-1	CASTPGGTEAFF	TGTGCCAGCACCCCGGGAGGCACTGAAGCTTTCTTT
NA	TRBV15	NA	TRBJ2-1	CATSREGSGEQFF	TGTGCCACCAGCAGAGAAGGTTCGGGTGAGCAGTTCTTC
NA	TRBV7-9	TRBD1	TRBJ1-3	CASSSVERDSSGNTIYF	TGTGCCAGCAGCTCCGTCGAACGGGACAGCTCTGGAAACACCATATATTTT
NA	TRBV5-1	NA	TRBJ2-7	CASSLFTGQIYEQYF	TGCGCCAGCAGCTTGTTCACAGGACAAATCTACGAGCAGTACTTC
NA	TRBV4-2	TRBD2	TRBJ2-5	CASSQDLGRGGLETQYF	TGTGCCAGCAGCCAAGATCTGGGGCGGGGGGGTTTAGAGACCCAGTACTTC
NA	TRBV30	NA	TRBJ1-4	CAWSIGVNEKLFF	TGTGCCTGGAGTATCGGGGTGAATGAAAAACTGTTTTTT
NA	TRBV2	TRBD2	TRBJ2-7	CASRLAGVMYEQYF	TGTGCCAGCAGGCTAGCGGGAGTAATGTACGAGCAGTACTTC
NA	TRBV6-2/TRBV6-3	TRBD1	TRBJ1-6	CASSPDRGNSGAYNSPLHF	TGTGCCAGCAGCCCGGACAGGGGGAACTCAGGGGCCTATAATTCACCCCTCCACTTT
NA	TRBV6-5	TRBD1	TRBJ2-7	CASRVRDRDEQYF	TGTGCCAGCAGAGTCCGGGACAGGGACGAGCAGTACTTC
NA	TRBV27	TRBD1	TRBJ2-7	CASSTTGGVTEQYF	TGTGCCAGCAGTACAACAGGGGGCGTTACCGAGCAGTACTTC
NA	TRBV4-1	NA	TRBJ2-7	CASSQPTGDYEQYF	TGCGCCAGCAGCCAACCGACAGGAGATTACGAGCAGTACTTC
NA	TRBV10-2	NA	TRBJ1-3	CASSDWAQGNSGNTIYF	TGCGCCAGCAGTGATTGGGCCCAGGGGAACTCTGGAAACACCATATATTTT
NA	TRBV27	TRBD1	TRBJ1-2	CASTPSRGQGNHGYTF	TGTGCCAGCACCCCCTCTCGGGGACAGGGAAATCATGGCTACACCTTC
NA	TRBV19	TRBD1	TRBJ1-1	CASRGQGAGNTEAFF	TGTGCCAGTAGAGGACAGGGGGCTGGGAACACTGAAGCTTTCTTT
NA	TRBV6-1	TRBD2	TRBJ2-2	CASSENKRGYTGELFF	TGTGCCAGCAGTGAAAATAAGCGGGGGTACACCGGGGAGCTGTTTTTT
NA	TRBV3-1/TRBV3-2	NA	TRBJ1-3	CASSHRDIGNTIYF	TGTGCCAGCAGCCACCGGGACATAGGGAACACCATATATTTT
NA	TRBV7-9	TRBD1	TRBJ1-1	CASTFLSQGMNEAFF	TGTGCCAGCACCTTCCTATCACAGGGGATGAATGAAGCTTTCTTT
NA	TRBV6-6	NA	TRBJ2-2	CASSYFATDTGELFF	TGTGCCAGCAGTTACTTTGCGACAGACACCGGGGAGCTGTTTTTT